These 15 T cell receptor beta chains originate from one sample sequenced in a study of Graves' ophthalmopathy and Graves' hyperthyroidism. RNA transcripts served as template for amplifying TCR beta CDR3 sequences. HTBI primers were used in a first-round RT-PCR, which preceded a second-round multiplex PCR. TCRdb independently ran MiXCR on the multiplex PCR reads; one entry per CDR3 protein. This table has around 470,000 distinct CDR3 sequences, around an eighth appearing once. The specimen was blood. The receptors shown here come from a woman in her twenties or thirties with Graves' ophthalmopathy.

This clonotype was recorded many times. This chain links TRBV6-1 with TRBJ2-7; TRBD1 or TRBD2 may be the D gene (5 bases each). This CDR3 is 13 amino acids long. Germline V CDR1 and CDR2: MNHNS, SASEGT. The V gene lost 1 base and the J gene lost 2 bases, with 6 bases spanning the gap. The CDR3 DNA follows: TGTGCCAGCAGTGAAGGGGGGACCTACGAGCAGTACTTC. It specifies CASSEGGTYEQYF.

The table lists this clonotype with many counts. The rearrangement uses TRBV6-2 or TRBV6-3 and TRBJ2-2; 8 positions agree with TRBD2. The CDR3 runs to 17 residues. Germline V lookup: CDR1 MNHEY, CDR2 SVGEGT. Trimming removed 3 bases from V and 0 bases from J; junction bases left unmatched: 6. The DNA of the CDR3 is TGTGCCAGCAGTTATTCTAGCGGGCTGGCGAACACCGGGGAGCTGTTTTTT. Its translation: CASSYSSGLANTGELFF.

This clonotype occurred many times. The J gene is TRBJ1-1, the V gene TRBV24-1, with TRBD1 matching 9 bases. Germline CDR1 and CDR2: KGHDR and SFDVKD. The junction had 9 bases not matched to a gene; V was cut back by 7 bases and J by 1 base. CDR3 length equals 16 residues. CDR3 DNA: TGTGCCACCAGACCCGGACAGGGGTCTAGGAACACTGAAGCTTTCTTT. This sequence encodes CATRPGQGSRNTEAFF.

Ten or more counts support this clonotype. This chain connects TRBV2 to TRBJ1-5; D may be TRBD1 (6 bases). The CDR3 consists of 15 residues. The germline V gene encodes CDR1 SNHLY and CDR2 FYNNEI. The V and J ends lost 5 bases and 0 bases respectively, with 11 bases between them. The CDR3 bases are TGTGCCAGCAGTACAGGGCGCGGTAGCAATCAGCCCCAGCATTTT. It translates to CASSTGRGSNQPQHF.

This clonotype was recorded many times. V usage is TRBV30 and J usage is TRBJ1-5, with 7 nucleotides matching TRBD1. Trimming cost V 5 bases and J 2 bases; bases outside gene matches: 3. This CDR3 region has 13 residues. The germline gives CDR1 GTSNPN, CDR2 SVGIG (reference sequence). CDR3 nucleotide sequence: TGTGCCTGGGCAGGGGGAGGCAATCAGCCCCAGCATTTT. This gives the protein CAWAGGGNQPQHF. The variable domain in full, with the rest retrieved from reference TRBV30 and TRBJ1-5, is SQTIHQWPATLVQPVGSPLSLECTVEGTSNPNLYWYRQAAGRGLQLLFYSVGIGQISSEVPQNLSASRPQDRQFILSSKKLLLSDSGFYLCAWAGGGNQPQHFGDGTRLSIL.

This clonotype occurred a few times. The V gene is TRBV20-1, the J gene TRBJ2-6; D not resolved. The germline CDR1 and CDR2 sequences are DFQATT and SNEGSKA (reference sequence). This CDR3 comprises 14 residues. V shed 0 bases and J shed 0 bases, with 3 bases lying between them. The CDR3 protein is CSARDDSGANVLTF. The CDR3 nucleotides read TGCAGTGCTAGAGATGACTCTGGGGCCAACGTCCTGACTTTC.

This clonotype was picked up many times. The chain carries TRBV2 and TRBJ2-7; 9 nucleotides line up with TRBD2. Germline trimming cut 11 bases from V and 3 bases from J; bases unmatched to any gene: 8. The CDR3 is 13 amino acids. Germline values: CDR1 SNHLY, CDR2 FYNNEI. As DNA, the CDR3 is TGTGCCGGAAAGCGGGGGGACGTCTACGAGCAGTACTTC. Translated, it gives CAGKRGDVYEQYF. Combining the CDR3 with reference TRBV2 and TRBJ2-7 gives the whole variable domain EPEVTQTPSHQVTQMGQEVILRCVPISNHLYFYWYRQILGQKVEFLVSFYNNEISEKSEIFDDQFSVERPDGSNFTLKIRSTKLEDSAMYFCAGKRGDVYEQYFGPGTRLTVT.

In its sample, this clonotype was seen many times. V usage is TRBV5-1 and J usage is TRBJ1-1, with 8 bases lining up with TRBD1. J lost 4 bases, V lost 0 bases, and 8 bases had no gene match. This CDR3 is 16 amino acids long. In germline, CDR1 is SGHRS, CDR2 YFSETQ. The CDR3 DNA reads TGCGCCAGCAGCTTGGCCCGTCAGGGGGCCGGCACTGAAGCTTTCTTT. It encodes CASSLARQGAGTEAFF.

Many counts were recorded for this clonotype. J is TRBJ1-6 and V is TRBV2; D is uncertain. CDR1 and CDR2 (germline): SNHLY, FYNNEI. Trimming took off 6 bases at V and 1 base at J, with 10 bases between the two ends. The CDR3 contains 15 residues. Here the CDR3 reads CASRPEGSYNSPLHF. In DNA, the CDR3 is TGTGCCAGCAGGCCCGAAGGGTCCTATAATTCACCCCTCCACTTT. Variable domain in full (rest from reference TRBV2 and TRBJ1-6): EPEVTQTPSHQVTQMGQEVILRCVPISNHLYFYWYRQILGQKVEFLVSFYNNEISEKSEIFDDQFSVERPDGSNFTLKIRSTKLEDSAMYFCASRPEGSYNSPLHFGNGTRLTVT.

The sample holds many counts of this clonotype. CDR3 in amino acids: CASSLGGLARHETQYF. In DNA form, the CDR3 reads TGTGCCAGCAGCTTAGGCGGACTAGCGAGGCACGAGACCCAGTACTTC. The chain joins TRBV11-3 to TRBJ2-5; 9 bases align to TRBD2. V was pared by 1 base and J by 5 bases, with 8 bases of the junction left unmatched. Germline V gives CDR1 SGHNT, CDR2 YENEEA. The CDR3 runs 16 residues.

This clonotype was picked up many times. The V and J genes are TRBV6-1 and TRBJ2-5; D is possibly TRBD1 (6 bases). Trimming shortened V by 3 bases and J by 2 bases, and 10 bases separated the two germline ends. Germline V gene data show CDR1 as MNHNS and CDR2 as SASEGT. CDR3 length: 14 residues. For the CDR3, the DNA is TGTGCCAGCAGTGACGACAGGTTACAAGAGACCCAGTACTTC. Encoded protein: CASSDDRLQETQYF.

This clonotype was counted at least ten times. The chain carries TRBV12-5 and TRBJ2-2; D unresolved. The V end was cut by 3 bases, the J end by 5 bases, with 7 bases between. This CDR3 comprises 13 residues. Germline lookup yields CDR1 LGHNT and CDR2 FRNRAP. The CDR3 sequence: CASGLSQTGELFF. CDR3 DNA: TGTGCTAGTGGTTTATCCCAGACCGGGGAGCTGTTTTTT.

This clonotype was observed at least ten times. The V and J genes are TRBV20-1 and TRBJ2-5; 13 nucleotides match TRBD2. Trimming removed 3 bases from V and 5 bases from J; junction bases left unmatched: 3. This CDR3 is built from 14 residues. Germline V gives CDR1 DFQATT, CDR2 SNEGSKA (reference sequence). CDR3 sequence reads: CSARGTSGVETQYF. The CDR3 region has the DNA TGCAGTGCTAGGGGGACTAGCGGGGTCGAGACCCAGTACTTC.

This clonotype was seen ten or more times. This chain joins TRBV6-1 and TRBJ1-3; unclear D gene. The length of the CDR3 is 18 residues. Germline V gene sequence: CDR1 MNHNS, CDR2 SASEGT. V was cut by 1 base and J by 0 bases, with 16 bases left in between. The CDR3 loop reads CASSEVSPIRSSGNTIYF. For the CDR3, the DNA is TGTGCCAGCAGTGAAGTCTCTCCGATCCGAAGCTCTGGAAACACCATATATTTT.

The table lists this clonotype with many counts. The chain employs TRBV28 and TRBJ1-5; D not certain. The CDR3 has 12 amino acids. The germline gives CDR1 MDHEN, CDR2 SYDVKM. V shed 4 bases and J shed 6 bases, with 7 bases lying between them. Here the CDR3 reads CASSSRSQPQHF. As DNA, the CDR3 is TGTGCCAGCAGTTCGCGCAGTCAGCCCCAGCATTTT.